This T cell receptor (beta chain) was sequenced in a study of T cell repertoires in ileal Crohn's disease (dated 2019 in TCRdb). With regard to the full study: At the time of surgery, roughly 40% of patients were active smokers, and the median duration of disease was 7.9 years. Every patient underwent surgery because of a complication, which was stricturing disease in about 61% of cases and penetrating disease in approximately 40%. About half of the patients received postoperative therapy: 11 received thiopurines and 15 to 20 received anti-TNF agents. M6 samples were neoterminal ileum biopsies taken at postoperative colonoscopy. TCR repertoire analysis was done in 55 to 70 Crohn's disease patients from a prospective multicentre cohort. Running in parallel with the study was a multicentre cohort set up to find predictors of early endoscopic recurrence following ileocolonic resection. A Rutgeerts score higher than i0 was the definition used for endoscopic postoperative recurrence. A total of about 170 mucosal samples from around 57 patients were sequenced, collected from several sites on the surgical specimen and at postoperative endoscopy.

About 500 nanograms of biopsy DNA per sample were submitted for commercial TCRB immunosequencing. Adaptive Biotechnology amplified the CDR3 regions from genomic DNA with a two-step multiplex PCR designed to control amplification bias. Primers for every V and J gene segment were used in the first PCR, and barcodes and Illumina adapters were added in the second PCR. CDR3 libraries were sequenced using an Illumina instrument. The published analysis was carried out like this. The analysis drew on both the pipelines supplied by the vendor and custom analysis of the raw data in R/Bioconductor running R version 3.3.0. Clonality, which ranges from 0 to 1, was calculated as the inverse of the normalised Shannon entropy across all productive clones. The repertoire share taken up by the top 100 clones defined high-frequency clones, and only clones that passed a 95% confidence test were kept. Overlap between samples was measured with the Morisita-Horn index, while repertoire diversity was measured with the Simpson index. In its TCRdb copy, this immuneACCESS table keeps in-frame sequences only and misses some clones. Where compared with another copy, unresolved V genes explain less than half of these, and the others have no known cause. The V and J calls and clone size were taken over from that table, and D and trimming were inferred from the DNA. Within this sample are tens of thousands of clones, with less than 90% of them counted one time only. The ten largest clones add up to about 2.1% of the sample.

What this sample's time point label stands for: neoterminal ileum biopsy at postoperative endoscopy, about 6 months after surgery. To be eligible, patients had to be adults with ileal or ileocolonic Crohn's disease and an indication for ileocolonic resection. Whole ileal mucosal biopsies were stored frozen at -80°C before DNA extraction. Genomic DNA was isolated from frozen whole biopsies using a TRizol-based method, and the DNA was quantified with a NanoDrop 2000 spectrophotometer. The full study reports these points: The timing of postoperative endoscopy varied within the first year after surgery, and the median delay was around 6.9 months. Patients who were active smokers at surgery had a significantly higher proportion of clonal expansions than non-smokers (around 24% vs 18%, p=0.02). Compared with CD4 T cells, sorted CD8 T cells contained more high-frequency clones, which suggests that the mucosal expansions were mostly CD8. Higher percentages of high-frequency clones at the time of surgery were linked to endoscopic recurrence, and every patient with clonality above 26.8% (18/57) had recurrence. Mucosal CD4 and CD8 T cells were sorted and sequenced only in a subgroup of patients, whose size was not stated.

Details on this clone: The antigen this receptor binds is unknown. No much larger clonotype is one base removed from it; base qualities were not supplied.

From V the trimming removes 2 bases and from J it removes 7 bases, while the gene matches leave 4 bases of the junction unaccounted for. In the germline V gene, CDR1 corresponds to WSHSY and CDR2 to SAAADI. Inclusive of the bounding cysteine and phenylalanine, the CDR3 is 14 residues long. The CDR3 DNA has 42 bases and is translated from base 1. Source material: ileal tissue. The sequence joins TRBV10-2 to TRBJ2-1, with 8 middle bases fitting TRBD2. This sequence was found in an adult with Crohn's disease. The CDR3 has the sequence CASSEGLASNEQFF. Here is the DNA: TGCGCCAGCAGTGAGGGACTAGCCTCGAATGAGCAGTTCTTC.